Shown below are 26 T cell receptor beta chains from a single sample sequenced in a study of OX40 agonist ivuxolimab in advanced cancers. Produced via immunoSEQ multiplex PCR; TCRdb's table is partial and in-frame only. This sample has tens of thousands of clones, with about nine tenths found just once. The specimen comprised CD4+ or CD8+ T cells sorted from blood, sampled in a trial of the OX40 agonist ivuxolimab. The receptors stem from an adult with an advanced solid tumor such as melanoma, head and neck, liver or kidney cancer.

J is TRBJ2-7 and V is TRBV28; D is ambiguous. The CDR3 is 11 residues long. Germline lookup yields CDR1 MDHEN and CDR2 SYDVKM. The V end lost 6 bases, the J end lost 3 bases, and 6 bases lay between the germline ends. The CDR3 here is CASSRHYEQYF. The CDR3 region has the DNA TGTGCCAGCAGCCGTCACTACGAGCAGTACTTC.

A few counts support this clone. One end of the junction fails to match germline, which may point to a read error. This rearrangement joins TRBV30 to TRBJ1-1, with TRBD1 identical over 7 bases. The CDR3 covers 13 residues. The V gene's germline CDR1 is GTSNPN and CDR2 SVGIG (reference sequence). As DNA, the CDR3 is TGTGCCTGGGTTCAACAGGGGAACCCTGAAGCTTTCTTT. Amino acids: CAWVQQGNPEAFF.

The table lists this clone with a count of one. J is TRBJ2-3 and V is TRBV10-3; D might be TRBD1 (6 bases). This CDR3 has 14 residues. V lost 8 bases to trimming and J lost 0 bases, with 12 bases between them. Germline assignment: CDR1 ENHRY and CDR2 SYGVKD. The CDR3 coding sequence is TGTGCCATCGCACGGGACACCAGCACAGATACGCAGTATTTT. Translated: CAIARDTSTDTQYF.

About this clone: Other DNA sequences of this sample code for an identical CDR3. The rearrangement links TRBV25-1 to TRBJ2-5; D gene unclear. Germline V gene sequence: CDR1 MGHDK, CDR2 SYGVNS. The CDR3 is 12 residues long. The V and J ends lost 4 bases and 1 base respectively, with 4 bases between them. The CDR3 protein is CASSGAQETQYF. The CDR3 DNA is TGTGCCAGCAGTGGGGCCCAAGAGACCCAGTACTTC.

This chain connects TRBV5-6 to TRBJ2-1; no definite D call. Germline values: CDR1 SGHDT, CDR2 YYEEEE. Trimming pared 0 bases from V and 3 bases from J, leaving 16 bases between. The CDR3 is made up of 17 amino acids. The CDR3 DNA reads as TGTGCCAGCAGCTTGGGAGTGCTAGGGAATCTCTACAATGAGCAGTTCTTC. It yields the protein CASSLGVLGNLYNEQFF.

This clone was recorded once. V and J are TRBV9 and TRBJ2-3, with 15 nucleotides matching TRBD2. V dropped 2 bases and J dropped 6; count of bases not matched to a gene: 7. Looked up from germline, CDR1 is SGDLS and CDR2 is YYNGEE. This CDR3 is 17 amino acids long. The CDR3 DNA follows: TGTGCCAGCAGCGTGGGGACTAGCGGGGGGTCCCAGGATACGCAGTATTTT. This codes for CASSVGTSGGSQDTQYF.

The chain is built from TRBV19 and TRBJ2-7; D is unclear. V lost 6 bases and J 2 bases, leaving 11 bases between the germline ends. CDR3 length: 13 residues. The germline V gene has CDR1 LNHDA and CDR2 SQIVND (reference sequence). This CDR3 reads CASSDMVPYEQYF. The CDR3 DNA is TGTGCCAGTAGCGACATGGTGCCCTACGAGCAGTACTTC.

This clone was recorded a few times. This chain joins TRBV13 and TRBJ2-5; TRBD2 agrees at 14 bases. CDR1 is PRHDT and CDR2 is FYEKMQ in the germline V gene (reference sequence). This CDR3 spans 18 amino acids. V lost 4 bases and J lost 4; bases outside the gene matches: 11. The CDR3 DNA reads TGTGCCAGCAGCTCCCTGACTAGCGGGAGGGCCAGAAGAGAGACCCAGTACTTC. The encoded protein is CASSSLTSGRARRETQYF.

This clone has a handful of counts. This chain connects TRBV7-2 to TRBJ2-5; D perhaps matches TRBD2 (6 bases). Trimming left V 2 bases short and J 5 bases short, with 6 bases between. The CDR3 runs 12 residues. CDR1 and CDR2 (germline): SGHTA, FQGNSA. CDR3 region: CASSLSGETQYF. The DNA for the CDR3 is TGTGCCAGCAGCTTAAGCGGGGAGACCCAGTACTTC.

This clone showed up just a few times. The chain employs TRBV5-1 and TRBJ1-6, with unresolved D. The V gene's germline CDR1 is SGHRS and CDR2 YFSETQ. The V end lost 0 bases, the J end lost 11 bases, and 12 bases lay between the germline ends. The CDR3 loop spans 14 amino acids. Here the CDR3 reads CASSLEGGWAPLHF. The DNA for the CDR3 is TGCGCCAGCAGCTTGGAGGGTGGTTGGGCACCCCTCCACTTT.

This clone was detected only once. This sequence joins TRBV5-4 and TRBJ1-3; D remains unclear. Trimming took 1 base from V and 0 from J, leaving 5 bases between them. The CDR3 is 14 amino acids. Germline CDR1 and CDR2: SGHNT and YYREEE (reference sequence). The CDR3 protein is CASSLYGSGNTIYF. The CDR3 DNA is TGTGCCAGCAGCTTGTACGGCTCTGGAAACACCATATATTTT.

This clone came up once. This chain connects TRBV12-5 to TRBJ2-3, with TRBD1 matching 9 bases. V was pared by 5 bases and J by 7 bases, with 10 bases of the junction left unmatched. The CDR3 sequence is 15 residues long. Germline-derived CDR1 and CDR2 are LGHNT and FRNRAP. The CDR3 spells CASGPWDRELHTQYF. The CDR3 DNA reads as TGTGCTAGTGGTCCCTGGGACAGGGAATTACATACGCAGTATTTT.

The CDR3: CASSPDAGTSEAFF. In DNA form, the CDR3 reads TGTGCCAGCAGCCCAGACGCAGGGACCAGTGAAGCTTTCTTT. The chain uses TRBV11-3 and TRBJ1-1; D possibly corresponds to TRBD1 (5 bases). The CDR3 runs 14 residues. The V and J ends lost 5 bases and 7 bases respectively, with 17 bases between them. Germline V gene sequence: CDR1 SGHNT, CDR2 YENEEA. Full variable domain (missing parts from reference TRBV11-3 and TRBJ1-1): EAGVVQSPRYKIIEKKQPVAFWCNPISGHNTLYWYLQNLGQGPELLIRYENEEAVDDSQLPKDRFSAERLKGVDSTLKIQPAELGDSAVYLCASSPDAGTSEAFFGQGTRLTVV.

The V gene is TRBV6-1, the J gene TRBJ2-7; 9 nucleotides align to TRBD2. The CDR3 is 15 amino acids. Germline lookup yields CDR1 MNHNS and CDR2 SASEGT. The junction had 8 bases not matched to a gene; V was cut back by 5 bases and J by 3 bases. This chain's CDR3 is CASSPGLAMDYEQYF. DNA for the CDR3: TGTGCCAGCAGTCCTGGACTAGCGATGGACTACGAGCAGTACTTC.

The chain is built from TRBV28 and TRBJ2-7; no clear D. In germline, CDR1 is MDHEN, CDR2 SYDVKM. Trimming pared 6 bases from V and 3 bases from J, leaving 24 bases between. The CDR3 consists of 17 residues. The CDR3 loop is CASRYGNLRANFYEQYF. CDR3 bases: TGTGCCAGCAGATATGGAAATTTAAGGGCCAACTTCTACGAGCAGTACTTC.

This clone showed up just once. This chain connects TRBV6-1 to TRBJ1-5; 7 bases align to TRBD1. CDR1 MNHNS and CDR2 SASEGT come from the germline V gene. The CDR3 covers 13 residues. J gave up 9 bases and V 6 bases, and 8 bases lay outside the gene matches. CDR3 bases: TGTGCCAGCAGACAGGGGAGGGAAGGGCCCCAGCATTTT. Protein sequence: CASRQGREGPQHF.

The chain carries TRBV5-4 and TRBJ2-7; unclear D gene. The CDR3 covers 14 residues. V gave up 0 bases and J gave up 5 bases, with 12 bases separating them. Per the germline V gene, CDR1 is SGHNT and CDR2 is YYREEE (reference sequence). The CDR3 is CASSLGLEIDEQYF. Here the CDR3 DNA reads TGTGCCAGCAGCTTGGGCCTAGAGATCGACGAGCAGTACTTC.

This clone turned up a few times. The chain recombines TRBV29-1 with TRBJ1-1, with TRBD1 as a possible D gene (5 bases). Deletions cut 7 bases from V and 1 base from J, with 13 bases between. This CDR3 has 13 residues. Germline V CDR1 and CDR2: SQVTM, ANQGSEA. The CDR3 DNA follows: TGCAGCGCCCTGGGGCAGACGAACACTGAAGCTTTCTTT. It codes for CSALGQTNTEAFF.

V is TRBV6-5 and J is TRBJ2-3; 7 bases match TRBD2. There are 14 residues in the CDR3. The J segment lost 2 bases and the V segment lost 7 bases, leaving 6 bases of the junction unmatched. CDR1 and CDR2 (germline): MNHEY, SVGAGI. CDR3 sequence (DNA): TGTGCCAGCAAGGGCGGGGGTAACACAGATACGCAGTATTTT. Residues: CASKGGGNTDTQYF.

The V and J genes are TRBV6-6 and TRBJ1-2, with 7 bases lining up with TRBD1. V gave up 7 bases and J gave up 8 bases; unmatched junction bases: 10. This CDR3 comprises 13 residues. Germline V gives CDR1 MNHNY, CDR2 SVGAGI (reference sequence). DNA for the CDR3: TGTGCCAGCACCCCCCAGGGGGTCCGGGGCTACACCTTC. Translated: CASTPQGVRGYTF.

This clone came up once. V usage is TRBV19 and J usage is TRBJ1-4; TRBD1 might be the D (6 bases). V was shortened by 6 bases and J by 5 bases, with 10 bases between the two germline ends. This CDR3 has 13 amino acids. Per the germline V gene, CDR1 is LNHDA and CDR2 is SQIVND (reference sequence). This chain's CDR3 is CASSGQSNEKLFF. The CDR3 nucleotides read TGTGCCAGTAGCGGACAGTCGAATGAAAAACTGTTTTTT.

The J gene is TRBJ2-3, the V gene TRBV5-1; no firm D call. Germline V lookup: CDR1 SGHRS, CDR2 YFSETQ. V lost 0 bases and J 0 bases, leaving 8 bases between the germline ends. The CDR3 sequence is 15 residues long. CDR3: CASSLAGASTDTQYF. The CDR3 nucleotides read TGCGCCAGCAGCTTGGCAGGTGCTAGCACAGATACGCAGTATTTT.

There are a few counts of this clone. In the same sample, other DNA sequences code for this CDR3. V and J are TRBV4-2 and TRBJ2-3; 7 bases are a match to TRBD1. Trimming cost V 3 bases and J 4 bases; bases outside gene matches: 1. Germline V gene lookup returns CDR1 LGHNA and CDR2 YNFKEQ. The CDR3 is made up of 13 amino acids. The CDR3 sequence: CASSQGTADTQYF. In nucleotides, the CDR3 is TGTGCCAGCAGCCAGGGGACAGCAGATACGCAGTATTTT.

J is TRBJ2-1 and V is TRBV2, with 10 bases identical to TRBD1. V lost 6 bases to trimming and J lost 2 bases; unmatched junction nucleotides: 7. Germline V gene lookup returns CDR1 SNHLY and CDR2 FYNNEI. This CDR3 is built from 16 residues. The CDR3 coding sequence is TGTGCCAGCAGGCGCACCGGGACAGGGGCCTACAATGAGCAGTTCTTC. Translated: CASRRTGTGAYNEQFF.

The chain joins TRBV9 to TRBJ2-1, with TRBD2 matching 9 bases. Germline V gene sequence: CDR1 SGDLS, CDR2 YYNGEE. With 4 bases clipped from V and 3 bases from J, the junction kept 8 bases outside the gene matches. This CDR3 comprises 16 residues. The CDR3 DNA is TGTGCCAGCAGCATTAGCGGGGGTAGGGGCTACAATGAGCAGTTCTTC. Residues: CASSISGGRGYNEQFF. The full variable domain, with the rest looked up from reference TRBV9 and TRBJ2-1, is DSGVTQTPKHLITATGQRVTLRCSPRSGDLSVYWYQQSLDQGLQFLIQYYNGEERAKGNILERFSAQQFPDLHSELNLSSLELGDSALYFCASSISGGRGYNEQFFGPGTRLTVL.

This sequence joins TRBV7-2 and TRBJ2-7, with TRBD2 matching 8 bases. Germline trimming cut 3 bases from V and 2 bases from J; bases unmatched to any gene: 6. The CDR3 contains 15 residues. Germline CDR1 SGHTA, CDR2 FQGNSA. CDR3 residues: CASSFSGGNPYEQYF. The DNA for the CDR3 is TGTGCCAGCAGCTTTTCGGGAGGGAATCCCTACGAGCAGTACTTC. Looking up the rest from reference TRBV7-2 and TRBJ2-7 gives the full variable domain: GAGVSQSPSNKVTEKGKDVELRCDPISGHTALYWYRQSLGQGLEFLIYFQGNSAPDKSGLPSDRFSAERTGGSVSTLTIQRTQQEDSAVYLCASSFSGGNPYEQYFGPGTRLTVT.